These T cell receptor beta chains were read from a single sample in a study of blood T cells in healthy people across ages. TCRdb independently ran MiXCR on the 5' RACE reads; one entry per CDR3 protein. The table shows 800,000 or so distinct CDR3 sequences, with 20% to 25% occurring only once. These data were also reused for a study on T cells of mothers and their children.

Sample: blood. These TCRs come from a boy aged 5-17 years in good health. The CDR3 runs from the conserved cysteine through the conserved F or W. D genes are given only for firm matches. The size of a clone is reported for some rows only, either as once, few or many, or as a class for expanded clones.

J gene: TRBJ2-1
D gene: .
clone size: .
V gene: TRBV27
CDR3 protein: CASSLMRSGRYNEQFF
CDR3 DNA: TGTGCCAGCAGTTTAATGCGGAGCGGGCGGTACAATGAGCAGTTCTTC

J gene: TRBJ2-1
D gene: TRBD2
clone size: .
V gene: TRBV20-1
CDR3 protein: CSATPGLAVYNEQFF
CDR3 DNA: TGCAGTGCTACGCCGGGACTAGCGGTTTACAATGAGCAGTTCTTC

J gene: TRBJ1-4
D gene: TRBD1
clone size: .
V gene: TRBV19
CDR3 protein: CAAEPGTGGEKLFF
CDR3 DNA: TGTGCCGCTGAGCCCGGGACAGGGGGCGAAAAACTGTTTTTT

J gene: TRBJ2-3
D gene: .
clone size: .
V gene: TRBV5-1
CDR3 protein: CASSQTGITDTQYF
CDR3 DNA: TGCGCCAGCAGCCAGACAGGCATCACAGATACGCAGTATTTT

J gene: TRBJ2-3
D gene: TRBD1
clone size: .
V gene: TRBV29-1
CDR3 protein: CSDTGVGDVQYF
CDR3 DNA: TGCAGCGATACAGGGGTGGGTGATGTGCAGTATTTT

J gene: TRBJ1-2
D gene: .
clone size: once
V gene: TRBV7-9
CDR3 protein: CASSPTIQGPDNYGYTF
CDR3 DNA: TGTGCCAGCAGCCCAACCATACAGGGCCCAGATAACTATGGCTACACCTTC

J gene: TRBJ1-3
D gene: .
clone size: few
V gene: TRBV12-3/TRBV12-4
CDR3 protein: CASNTETSPTVYF
CDR3 DNA: TGTGCCAGCAATACCGAGACATCGCCGACCGTATATTTT

J gene: TRBJ1-2
D gene: .
clone size: few
V gene: TRBV7-9
CDR3 protein: CASSFRQFNYGYTF
CDR3 DNA: TGTGCCAGCAGCTTTCGGCAGTTCAACTATGGCTACACCTTC

J gene: TRBJ2-1
D gene: TRBD2
clone size: few
V gene: TRBV29-1
CDR3 protein: CSVVLAANYNEQFF
CDR3 DNA: TGCAGCGTTGTACTAGCGGCAAACTACAATGAGCAGTTCTTC

J gene: TRBJ2-1
D gene: TRBD1
clone size: few
V gene: TRBV19
CDR3 protein: CASSTWTGGGNEQFF
CDR3 DNA: TGTGCCAGTAGTACATGGACAGGGGGCGGAAATGAGCAGTTCTTC

J gene: TRBJ1-6
D gene: .
clone size: few
V gene: TRBV4-2
CDR3 protein: CASSQDQRSSYNSPLHF
CDR3 DNA: TGTGCCAGCAGCCAAGATCAAAGGAGCTCCTATAATTCACCCCTCCACTTT

J gene: TRBJ2-1
D gene: TRBD1
clone size: .
V gene: TRBV4-1
CDR3 protein: CASSLGQGSSYNEQFF
CDR3 DNA: TGCGCCAGCAGCCTGGGACAGGGGAGCTCCTACAATGAGCAGTTCTTC

J gene: TRBJ2-4
D gene: TRBD1
clone size: .
V gene: TRBV6-1
CDR3 protein: CASSEPWDRDRDIQYF
CDR3 DNA: TGTGCCAGCAGTGAGCCCTGGGACAGGGACAGGGACATTCAGTACTTC

J gene: TRBJ2-7
D gene: TRBD2
clone size: .
V gene: TRBV7-9
CDR3 protein: CASSATSGDLYEQYF
CDR3 DNA: TGTGCCAGCAGCGCCACTAGCGGAGATCTCTACGAGCAGTACTTC

J gene: TRBJ2-3
D gene: TRBD1
clone size: .
V gene: TRBV27
CDR3 protein: CASNPGQGAQYF
CDR3 DNA: TGTGCCAGCAACCCTGGACAGGGGGCTCAGTATTTT

J gene: TRBJ2-3
D gene: .
clone size: .
V gene: TRBV20-1
CDR3 protein: CSARSQGITDTQYF
CDR3 DNA: TGCAGTGCTAGAAGCCAGGGGATCACAGATACGCAGTATTTT

J gene: TRBJ1-4
D gene: TRBD1
clone size: few
V gene: TRBV4-1
CDR3 protein: CASTPGQGREKLFF
CDR3 DNA: TGCGCCAGCACTCCGGGACAGGGGAGAGAAAAACTGTTTTTT

J gene: TRBJ1-2
D gene: .
clone size: few
V gene: TRBV25-1
CDR3 protein: CASSDGRLKYGYTF
CDR3 DNA: TGTGCCAGCAGTGATGGCAGGCTCAAGTATGGCTACACCTTC

J gene: TRBJ2-1
D gene: TRBD1
clone size: .
V gene: TRBV29-1
CDR3 protein: CSVDREVINEQFF
CDR3 DNA: TGCAGCGTGGACAGGGAAGTGATCAATGAGCAGTTCTTC

J gene: TRBJ1-2
D gene: TRBD1
clone size: .
V gene: TRBV7-8
CDR3 protein: CASSFGGTGIVLADYGYTF
CDR3 DNA: TGTGCCAGCAGCTTCGGGGGGACAGGGATAGTACTAGCTGACTATGGCTACACCTTC

J gene: TRBJ1-4
D gene: .
clone size: .
V gene: TRBV6-6
CDR3 protein: CASKEAATNEKLFF
CDR3 DNA: TGTGCCAGCAAAGAGGCGGCAACTAATGAAAAACTGTTTTTT

J gene: TRBJ2-6
D gene: .
clone size: few
V gene: TRBV7-9
CDR3 protein: CASSHSGTSHPGANVLTF
CDR3 DNA: TGTGCCAGCAGCCATTCCGGGACATCGCACCCTGGGGCCAACGTCCTGACTTTC

J gene: TRBJ2-3
D gene: .
clone size: .
V gene: TRBV19
CDR3 protein: CASSIRTTPSTDTQYF
CDR3 DNA: TGTGCCAGTAGTATTCGGACAACCCCTAGCACAGATACGCAGTATTTT

J gene: TRBJ2-4
D gene: TRBD1
clone size: .
V gene: TRBV6-5
CDR3 protein: CASSPDRGHGNIQYF
CDR3 DNA: TGTGCCAGCTCCCCCGACAGGGGGCACGGAAACATTCAGTACTTC

J gene: TRBJ1-2
D gene: .
clone size: few
V gene: TRBV4-1
CDR3 protein: CASSQDRGSGIGYTF
CDR3 DNA: TGCGCCAGCAGCCAAGATCGGGGTTCAGGGATCGGCTACACCTTC

J gene: TRBJ2-5
D gene: .
clone size: .
V gene: TRBV7-2
CDR3 protein: CASSLESLGEETQYF
CDR3 DNA: TGTGCCAGCAGCTTAGAATCCCTCGGGGAGGAGACCCAGTACTTC

J gene: TRBJ2-7
D gene: .
clone size: few
V gene: TRBV6-6
CDR3 protein: CASGQGGTYEQYF
CDR3 DNA: TGTGCCAGTGGCCAGGGGGGGACCTACGAGCAGTACTTC

J gene: TRBJ1-4
D gene: .
clone size: few
V gene: TRBV6-5
CDR3 protein: CASSSDETNEKLFF
CDR3 DNA: TGTGCCAGCAGCTCGGACGAGACTAATGAAAAACTGTTTTTT